The 28 T cell receptor beta chains in this list originate from one sample, sequenced in a study of naive and memory T cell subsets. Both TRBC1 and TRBC2 were covered by a beta constant-region primer of two equimolar oligonucleotides. Four rounds of PCR amplified the ligated cDNA using nested alpha and beta constant-region primers plus SP2. TCRdb reprocessed the UMI-ligation and nested PCR reads with MiXCR, giving one entry per CDR3 protein. The data contain 80,000 or so distinct CDR3 sequences, over 8.5% of them seen just once; the ten biggest clones take up less than 1.5%. Sequencing was performed on naive CD8+ T cells from blood. Every receptor here comes from a human donor in good health.

The chain couples TRBV15 to TRBJ2-7; TRBD1 aligns across 10 bases. Germline CDR1 reads LNHNV; CDR2 reads YYDKDF (reference sequence). V shed 4 bases, J shed 6 bases, and the junction held 6 bases outside the gene matches. The CDR3 is 14 amino acids. The CDR3 DNA sequence: TGTGCCACCAGCAACCGGGACAGGGGTCGCGAGCAGTACTTC. It codes for CATSNRDRGREQYF.

This clonotype showed up many times. The rearrangement uses TRBV24-1 and TRBJ2-3; TRBD1 matches 7 bases. The CDR3 extends over 14 amino acids. CDR1 is KGHDR, CDR2 SFDVKD, per germline. V was pared by 9 bases and J by 8 bases, with 13 bases of the junction left unmatched. The CDR3 here is CATEDRVSIGTQYF. In DNA, the CDR3 is TGTGCCACCGAAGACAGGGTCAGCATCGGTACGCAGTATTTT.

This clonotype was counted only a few times. The chain links TRBV6-5 to TRBJ2-3; TRBD2 might be the D (5 bases). Trimming took off 2 bases at V and 1 base at J, with 10 bases between the two ends. Germline V lookup: CDR1 MNHEY, CDR2 SVGAGI. CDR3 size: 15 residues. CDR3 loop: CASSYEGWGTDTQYF. The CDR3 DNA follows: TGTGCCAGCAGTTACGAGGGTTGGGGCACAGATACGCAGTATTTT.

The CDR3 loop reads CSASGEEPGAQYF. The CDR3 DNA is TGCAGTGCTAGCGGTGAGGAGCCCGGGGCCCAGTACTTC. The J gene is TRBJ2-5, the V gene TRBV20-1; the D gene is possibly TRBD2 (5 bases). Per the germline V gene, CDR1 is DFQATT and CDR2 is SNEGSKA (reference sequence). The CDR3 sequence is 13 residues long. Trimming stripped 3 bases from V and 9 bases from J, with 17 bases between.

The chain carries TRBV7-9 and TRBJ2-1, with TRBD2 matching over 9 bases. Germline V gene sequence: CDR1 SEHNR, CDR2 FQNEAQ (reference sequence). This CDR3 has 20 amino acids. V gave up 5 bases and J gave up 9 bases; unmatched junction bases: 26. The CDR3 DNA reads as TGTGCCAGCAGCCTCGACCGATCCAGGGTGTCGCGGGAGGGCCGGGGTGAGCAGTTCTTC. It translates to CASSLDRSRVSREGRGEQFF.

This clonotype has at least ten counts. The chain is built from TRBV7-9 and TRBJ2-3, with a tentative D call TRBD2 (7 bases). The germline V and J ends were trimmed by 8 bases and 10 bases, with 16 bases remaining between them. Germline CDR1 SEHNR, CDR2 FQNEAQ (reference sequence). The CDR3 runs to 12 residues. CDR3 residues: CASRLGGAAQYF. The CDR3 nucleotides read TGTGCCAGCCGCCTGGGGGGGGCCGCGCAGTATTTT.

The chain is built from TRBV6-1 and TRBJ2-2; TRBD1 matches at 8 bases. CDR1 and CDR2 from the germline V gene are MNHNS and SASEGT. CDR3 length: 16 residues. With 4 bases clipped from V and 4 bases from J, the junction kept 8 bases outside the gene matches. CDR3 amino acids: CASSVSQGARTGELFF. The CDR3 bases are TGTGCCAGCAGTGTATCTCAGGGGGCGCGCACCGGGGAGCTGTTTTTT.

This clonotype was seen repeatedly, ten times or more. The chain joins TRBV5-6 to TRBJ2-1; D is unclear. Trimming took off 0 bases at V and 7 bases at J, with 8 bases between the two ends. CDR3 size: 13 residues. CDR1 is SGHDT and CDR2 is YYEEEE in the germline V gene. CDR3 bases: TGTGCCAGCAGCTTGGGGTTGGTTAATGAGCAGTTCTTC. Protein sequence: CASSLGLVNEQFF. The full variable domain, its missing parts supplied by reference TRBV5-6 and TRBJ2-1, is DAGVTQSPTHLIKTRGQQVTLRCSPKSGHDTVSWYQQALGQGPQFIFQYYEEEERQRGNFPDRFSGHQFPNYSSELNVNALLLGDSALYLCASSLGLVNEQFFGPGTRLTVL.

This clonotype has a count of ten or more. The chain joins TRBV28 to TRBJ2-2; TRBD2 aligns across 8 bases. Germline assignment: CDR1 MDHEN and CDR2 SYDVKM. V was clipped by 7 bases and J by 6 bases; unmatched bases: 13. The CDR3 covers 16 residues. The CDR3 loop reads CASTPVYGREAGELFF. The CDR3 bases are TGTGCCAGCACCCCAGTATACGGGAGGGAAGCCGGGGAGCTGTTTTTT.

This clonotype was counted between two and nine times. The V call is TRBV29-1, the J call TRBJ2-7; no firm D call. This CDR3 comprises 14 residues. Trimming stripped 0 bases from V and 0 bases from J, with 9 bases between. Germline V gene data show CDR1 as SQVTM and CDR2 as ANQGSEA. CDR3 nucleotides: TGCAGCGTTGAAGATCGCACCAGCTCCTACGAGCAGTACTTC. Its translation: CSVEDRTSSYEQYF.

V is TRBV21-1 and J is TRBJ2-7; the table's D call, TRBD1, was not checked against the DNA. TRBV21-1 is a documented pseudogene. There are 15 residues in the CDR3. CDR3 bases: TGTGCCAGCAGCGCAGAGGGGATCCTATTACGAAAGCAGTACTTC. It is translated as CASSAEGILLRKQYF.

In its sample, this clonotype was seen many times. This chain uses TRBV9 with TRBJ2-1, with D uncertain. V lost 0 bases, J lost 3 bases, and 4 bases lay in between. This CDR3 has 13 amino acids. CDR1 and CDR2 (germline): SGDLS, YYNGEE. CDR3 coding DNA: TGTGCCAGCAGCGTAGTAGGCTACAATGAGCAGTTCTTC. Residues: CASSVVGYNEQFF.

In its sample, this clonotype was seen many times. The chain employs TRBV29-1 and TRBJ1-2, with D hard to call. The length of the CDR3 is 14 residues. CDR1 is SQVTM and CDR2 is ANQGSEA in the germline V gene. The V end was cut by 7 bases, the J end by 0 bases, with 15 bases between. This CDR3 is CSAPVAGPNYGYTF. CDR3 in DNA: TGCAGCGCACCAGTGGCAGGCCCTAACTATGGCTACACCTTC.

This clonotype has just a few counts. The rearrangement links TRBV12-3 or TRBV12-4 to TRBJ1-5, with D perhaps TRBD1 (5 bases). V lost 5 bases to trimming and J lost 10 bases, with 15 bases between them. The CDR3 is 13 amino acids. This CDR3 reads CASSGTKLYPQHF. Written as DNA, the CDR3 is TGTGCCAGCAGTGGGACCAAGCTTTATCCCCAGCATTTT.

This clonotype was counted between two and nine times. This rearrangement joins TRBV7-6 to TRBJ2-7; 8 nucleotides line up with TRBD1. The CDR3 length is 15 residues. Germline-derived CDR1 and CDR2 are SGHVS and FNYEAQ. V trimming: 0 bases; J trimming: 3 bases; junction bases outside the gene matches: 4. The CDR3 here is CASSLADRANYEQYF. The CDR3 nucleotides are TGTGCCAGCAGCTTAGCGGACAGGGCAAACTACGAGCAGTACTTC. The full variable domain, its missing parts supplied by reference TRBV7-6 and TRBJ2-7, is GAGVSQSPRYKVTKRGQDVALRCDPISGHVSLYWYRQALGQGPEFLTYFNYEAQQDKSGLPNDRFSAERPEGSISTLTIQRTEQRDSAMYRCASSLADRANYEQYFGPGTRLTVT.

There are many counts of this clonotype. The gene calls are TRBV7-8 and TRBJ2-5; D gene ambiguous. Trimming cost V 3 bases and J 5 bases, with 13 bases left between them. Germline assignment: CDR1 SGHVS and CDR2 FQNEAQ. This CDR3 contains 14 residues. In DNA form, the CDR3 reads TGTGCCAGCAGCTTGAGCTATGTCGATGAGACCCAGTACTTC. Translated: CASSLSYVDETQYF.

This clonotype was picked up a small number of times. This chain links TRBV20-1 with TRBJ2-2, with D perhaps being TRBD1 or TRBD2 (5 bases each). Trimming took 0 bases from V and 4 from J, leaving 15 bases between them. This CDR3 region has 16 residues. Germline V gene data show CDR1 as DFQATT and CDR2 as SNEGSKA (reference sequence). For the CDR3, the DNA is TGCAGTGCTAGAGATTTGGGGGAGTCGGGCACCGGGGAGCTGTTTTTT. Protein sequence: CSARDLGESGTGELFF.

The CDR3, as DNA: TGTGCCAGCAGTTACCGAAGCTACCAAGAGACCCAGTACTTC. It specifies CASSYRSYQETQYF. This chain joins TRBV6-2 or TRBV6-3 and TRBJ2-5; D uncertain. The CDR3 totals 14 residues. In germline, CDR1 is MNHEY, CDR2 SVGEGT. V was clipped by 2 bases and J by 0 bases, with 7 bases between them.

This clonotype was picked up a small number of times. The CDR3 here is CASSASGTREDTQYF. Here the CDR3 DNA reads TGCGCCAGCAGTGCATCCGGGACCAGGGAGGATACGCAGTATTTT. The rearrangement joins TRBV10-2 to TRBJ2-3; either TRBD1 or TRBD2 may supply D (5 bases each). The CDR3 consists of 15 residues. V dropped 4 bases and J dropped 6 bases, with 17 bases sitting between them. The germline CDR1 and CDR2 sequences are WSHSY and SAAADI.

CDR3 in amino acids: CASSLRGGAQPQHF. The CDR3 region has the DNA TGTGCCAGCAGTTTAAGGGGGGGGGCTCAGCCCCAGCATTTT. The V gene is TRBV28, the J gene TRBJ1-5, with D possibly matching TRBD1 (6 bases). V was trimmed by 2 bases and J by 6 bases, leaving 11 bases between them. The CDR3 runs to 14 residues. Germline CDR1 reads MDHEN; CDR2 reads SYDVKM.

This clonotype appeared many times. Sequence at one end of the junction differs from germline and may be a read error. The chain employs TRBV15 and TRBJ2-7; unclear D gene. In germline, CDR1 is LNHNV, CDR2 YYDKDF (reference sequence). This CDR3 comprises 16 residues. CDR3 in DNA: TGTGCCACCAGCGGAGAGTTCACAGAAAGGGACTACGAGCAGTACTTC. As protein: CATSGEFTERDYEQYF.

This clonotype was counted at least ten times. The gene calls are TRBV29-1 and TRBJ1-3; D might be TRBD1 (6 bases). V was cut by 7 bases and J by 2 bases, with 18 bases left in between. Germline loops: CDR1 SQVTM, CDR2 ANQGSEA. The CDR3 covers 15 residues. The CDR3 here is CSAQQGSGAGNTIYF. The CDR3 bases are TGCAGCGCTCAACAGGGAAGCGGGGCTGGAAACACCATATATTTT.

This clonotype was picked up a small number of times. The V call is TRBV12-3 or TRBV12-4, the J call TRBJ1-3, with D unresolved. V lost 3 bases and J lost 8, with 11 bases in between. The CDR3 runs 13 residues. In DNA form, the CDR3 reads TGTGCCAGCAGTTTTGTCCGGGTAGACACCATATATTTT. The encoded protein is CASSFVRVDTIYF.

Ten or more counts support this clonotype. The chain has TRBV6-5 and TRBJ2-1; TRBD2 aligns across 11 bases. The junction had 15 bases not matched to a gene; V was cut back by 7 bases and J by 4 bases. This CDR3 region has 18 residues. Germline V gives CDR1 MNHEY, CDR2 SVGAGI. CDR3 in amino acids: CASTNRLAGIRGYNEQFF. CDR3 bases: TGTGCCAGCACCAATCGACTAGCGGGGATCCGAGGGTACAATGAGCAGTTCTTC.

In its sample, this clonotype was seen many times. The chain uses TRBV6-5 and TRBJ2-6; the D is unclear. The CDR3 has 15 amino acids. Germline assignment: CDR1 MNHEY and CDR2 SVGAGI. Trimming removed 2 bases from V and 2 bases from J, with 7 bases in between. CDR3 residues: CASSYRAAGANVLTF. The DNA for the CDR3 is TGTGCCAGCAGTTACAGGGCAGCTGGGGCCAACGTCCTGACTTTC.

This clonotype was detected many times. This rearrangement joins TRBV29-1 to TRBJ2-3; no clear D gene. The CDR3 is made up of 12 amino acids. Per the germline V gene, CDR1 is SQVTM and CDR2 is ANQGSEA. With 7 bases removed from V and 1 base from J, the gap between germline ends came to 9 bases. CDR3 nucleotide sequence: TGCAGCGCCCCAACCCGCACAGATACGCAGTATTTT. It yields the protein CSAPTRTDTQYF.

The V and J genes are TRBV4-1 and TRBJ2-4; 7 bases align to TRBD2. The germline CDR1 and CDR2 sequences are MGHRA and YSYEKL. The J segment lost 4 bases and the V segment lost 0 bases, leaving 6 bases of the junction unmatched. The CDR3 spans 16 residues. CDR3 in DNA: TGCGCCAGCAGCCAAGACTCGGTAGCGGGTAAAAACATTCAGTACTTC. Protein sequence: CASSQDSVAGKNIQYF.

On this clonotype itself: Possible read error: a much larger clone is one base away. The chain carries TRBV7-8 and TRBJ1-1; 7 bases match TRBD1. The CDR3 runs to 14 residues. CDR1 and CDR2 (germline): SGHVS, FQNEAQ. Germline trimming cut 1 base from V and 4 bases from J; bases unmatched to any gene: 3. The CDR3 is CASSLGTGVTEAFF. The CDR3 DNA reads as TGTGCCAGCAGCTTAGGTACAGGGGTCACTGAAGCTTTCTTT.